This is a list of T cell receptor beta chains from one sample in a study of T cells expressing NK-cell markers. TCRdb re-called the 5' RACE reads and gives one entry per CDR3 protein, without DNA. Its listing shows 500,000 to 700,000 distinct CDR3 sequences. Sequencing was carried out using blood T cells: a sorted CD56 or NKG2C T cell subset, CD4+ or CD8+ T cells, or bulk PBMC T cells (not recorded which). These receptors were collected from a man aged 18 to 30 in good health. Both conserved end residues are part of each CDR3.

TRBV13	14	TRBJ2-1	CASSFPGNLNEQFF
TRBV5-1	14	TRBJ2-1	CASTSGRALAEQFF
TRBV15	13	TRBJ2-3	CATSINRLDTQYF
TRBV12-3/TRBV12-4	16	TRBJ2-3	CASTPSGTSWGDTQYF
TRBV5-1	13	TRBJ2-5	CASRRVYQETQYF
TRBV5-6	15	TRBJ2-2	CASSLAARNTGELFF
TRBV7-2	16	TRBJ2-1	CASSLAGAGRYNEQFF
TRBV9	14	TRBJ2-1	CASSTRSSGNEQFF
TRBV20-1	14	TRBJ1-2	CSALKSLGGYGYTF
TRBV15	13	TRBJ1-5	CATGKGFDQPQHF
TRBV6-1	15	TRBJ2-7	CASRGRLGQGYEQYF
TRBV10-3	15	TRBJ2-1	CAISEDRGPYNEQFF
TRBV12-3/TRBV12-4	13	TRBJ2-7	CASSPGESGEQYF
TRBV5-1	16	TRBJ2-2	CASSRDGTLNTGELFF
TRBV6-2/TRBV6-3	14	TRBJ1-4	CASSYGGRNEKLFF
TRBV12-3/TRBV12-4	15	TRBJ2-2	CASNTVGTSPGELFF
TRBV7-9	15	TRBJ2-1	CASSSGTSVGNEQFF
TRBV7-8	16	TRBJ1-4	CASSPSRFAGNEKLFF
TRBV5-1	15	TRBJ1-1	CASSLGQGRNTEAFF
TRBV20-1	13	TRBJ2-5	CSARGTEQETQYF
TRBV7-9	14	TRBJ2-6	CASSLEGQGGVLTF
TRBV9	12	TRBJ2-1	CASSPGRHEQFF
TRBV5-6	15	TRBJ2-7	CASSLKWDTLYEQYF
TRBV27	15	TRBJ2-5	CASSTTSGRMETQYF
TRBV24-1	16	TRBJ2-2	CATSPPGQPGAGELFF
TRBV13	11	TRBJ1-1	CASSKIFEAFF
TRBV7-9	14	TRBJ2-7	CASSSPQEVYEQYF
TRBV7-2	14	TRBJ2-7	CASSLGPRLYEQYF
TRBV6-1	15	TRBJ2-1	CASSRFRTSINEQFF
TRBV5-1	17	TRBJ2-6	CASSARGGATGANVLTF
TRBV12-3/TRBV12-4	15	TRBJ2-5	CASSLSSGGQETQYF
TRBV20-1	14	TRBJ2-4	CSAATSGSGNIQYF
TRBV20-1	16	TRBJ2-7	CSAANEGGWKPFEQYF
TRBV20-1	14	TRBJ1-5	CSAIEGDGNQPQHF
TRBV27	15	TRBJ2-5	CASSWGTGGAKTQYF
TRBV11-2	13	TRBJ1-2	CASRANRDYGYTF
TRBV29-1	14	TRBJ1-1	CSVEARGVDTEAFF